This entry features one T cell receptor beta chain sequence. Its cognate antigen is unknown. This specimen comes from a study of identifying expanded T cells in peripheral blood. Points from the study as a whole: Across healthy donors, higher total template counts meant significantly greater approximately 2-week count variance. Differentially abundant clones: about 1.2 between replicates, 16.4 at roughly 2 weeks, around 19 at four.

With V trimmed by 6 bases and J by 4 bases, 5 bases remained unmatched. The CDR3 covers 15 residues. Germline loops: CDR1 SGHTA, CDR2 FQGNSA. The assay was immunoSEQ multiplex PCR, and TCRdb's table has in-frame clones only and misses some. The table has some 95,000 clones, around 88% seen once. The chain links TRBV7-2 to TRBJ2-1; 11 bases line up with TRBD2. What was sequenced was blood. The sequence was collected from a person aged 18-70 years in good health. CDR3 sequence (DNA): TGTGCCAGCAGTGCCGGGACTAGCGGTTACAATGAGCAGTTCTTC. It yields the protein CASSAGTSGYNEQFF.